One and the same sample provided the 29 T cell receptor beta chains below, sequenced in a study of CD8+CD57+ T cells in acquired aplastic anemia (dated by TCRdb to between 2018 and 2020). The patients picked for sequencing were ones in whom flow cytometry had shown an expansion of CD8+CD57+ cells. This sample was sequenced with an Illumina HiSeq 2000. Profiling of TCR beta VDJ combinations and CDR3 sequences used genomic DNA as the template. TCRdb itself trimmed the public reads at Q25 with fastp, ran MiXCR and retained productive beta chains. Each record represents a unique CDR3 protein, reported with the most common genes and DNA among its rows. The sample table lists roughly 280,000 distinct CDR3 sequences, roughly 61% of them with a count of one. Roughly 1.2% of the sample rests with the top ten. Sample: sorted CD4+, CD8+, or CD8+CD57+ T cells (not recorded which) from PBMCs. The receptors here all came from a human donor with aplastic anemia.

This chain's CDR3 is CSARDQDGGPDEQYF. CDR3 sequence (DNA): TGCAGTGCTAGAGATCAGGACGGGGGGCCAGACGAGCAGTACTTC. The chain recombines TRBV20-1 with TRBJ2-7; possibly TRBD2 for D (7 bases). The CDR3 contains 15 residues. The V end was cut by 0 bases, the J end by 5 bases, with 17 bases between. Per the germline V gene, CDR1 is DFQATT and CDR2 is SNEGSKA (reference sequence).

This chain joins TRBV9 and TRBJ1-2; D ambiguous. Trimming stripped 0 bases from V and 4 bases from J, with 16 bases between. The CDR3 sequence is 16 residues long. The germline CDR1 and CDR2 sequences are SGDLS and YYNGEE. For the CDR3, the DNA is TGTGCCAGCAGCGTAGGGCTCACAGCTTCTGGCTATGGCTACACCTTC. It specifies CASSVGLTASGYGYTF.

Concerning this clonotype: One junction end does not reproduce the germline sequence, and a read error may be involved. J is TRBJ2-3 and V is TRBV9; D tentatively fits TRBD1 or TRBD2 (5 bases each). Germline CDR1 and CDR2: SGDLS and YYNGEE. The CDR3 has 14 residues. The CDR3 DNA is TGTGCCAGCAGCGTTCCCGACGGGGCAGATGCGCAGTATTTT. Residues: CASSVPDGADAQYF.

The chain recombines TRBV7-9 with TRBJ1-2; 9 bases are shared with TRBD1. The CDR3 is made up of 16 amino acids. CDR1 and CDR2 from the germline V gene are SEHNR and FQNEAQ (reference sequence). J gave up 3 bases and V 2 bases, and 7 bases lay outside the gene matches. This CDR3 is CASSLPGQGPYYGYTF. CDR3 nucleotides: TGTGCCAGCAGCTTACCGGGACAGGGCCCGTACTATGGCTACACCTTC.

This clonotype was seen repeatedly, ten times or more. The chain is built from TRBV9 and TRBJ2-1, with 8 bases fitting TRBD2. Germline CDR1 reads SGDLS; CDR2 reads YYNGEE. V lost 2 bases to trimming and J lost 6 bases; unmatched junction nucleotides: 10. This CDR3 comprises 16 residues. Written as DNA, the CDR3 is TGTGCCAGCAGCGTCGACCCGCGGGGGGCCTTCAATGAGCAGTTCTTC. This encodes CASSVDPRGAFNEQFF.

In its sample, this clonotype was seen many times. The chain recombines TRBV7-6 with TRBJ2-1; possibly TRBD1 for D (5 bases). Germline CDR1 SGHVS, CDR2 FNYEAQ. This CDR3 is built from 16 residues. Trimming cost V 5 bases and J 5 bases, with 19 bases left between them. CDR3 sequence (DNA): TGTGCCAGCAGCCCCATGGCAGGGCCCTCGAACAATGAGCAGTTCTTC. This encodes CASSPMAGPSNNEQFF.

V usage is TRBV20-1 and J usage is TRBJ2-3; D is ambiguous. CDR1 DFQATT and CDR2 SNEGSKA come from the germline V gene (reference sequence). Trimming took 6 bases from V and 2 from J, leaving 9 bases between them. This CDR3 has 12 amino acids. CDR3 amino acids: CSALVSTDTQYF. The DNA of the CDR3 is TGCAGTGCGCTAGTTTCCACAGATACGCAGTATTTT.

The chain joins TRBV7-3 to TRBJ1-2; 8 bases line up with TRBD1. This CDR3 is 13 amino acids long. Germline V lookup: CDR1 SGHTA, CDR2 FQGTGA. Unmatched junction bases numbered 4, after V lost 2 bases and J lost 8 bases. As DNA, the CDR3 is TGTGCCAGCAGCTTATCAGGGGGCGACGGCTACACCTTC. Its protein product is CASSLSGGDGYTF.

This clonotype appeared many times. The J gene is TRBJ1-6, the V gene TRBV6-1; D is unresolved. Germline CDR1 is MNHNS and CDR2 is SASEGT. Trimming removed 2 bases from V and 0 bases from J, with 8 bases in between. The CDR3 is 16 amino acids. The CDR3 is CASSELGSSYNSPLHF. DNA for the CDR3: TGTGCCAGCAGTGAATTAGGGAGCTCCTATAATTCACCCCTCCACTTT.

This clonotype has at least ten counts. The J gene is TRBJ2-1, the V gene TRBV3-1; 7 nucleotides line up with TRBD2. CDR1 is LGHDT, CDR2 YNNKEL, per germline (reference sequence). J lost 7 bases, V lost 4 bases, and 7 bases had no gene match. CDR3 size: 14 residues. CDR3 sequence reads: CASSRGNSGNEQFF. The CDR3 nucleotides read TGTGCCAGCAGCCGAGGAAATAGCGGGAATGAGCAGTTCTTC.

This clonotype was observed many times. The V and J genes are TRBV28 and TRBJ1-6; 8 nucleotides align to TRBD1. The CDR3 has 15 residues. Germline-derived CDR1 and CDR2 are MDHEN and SYDVKM. J was trimmed by 8 bases and V by 1 base; bases with no gene match: 4. CDR3 DNA sequence: TGTGCCAGCAGTTTATCAGGGGGCGCGGATTCACCCCTCCACTTT. Translating it yields CASSLSGGADSPLHF.

V usage is TRBV20-1 and J usage is TRBJ2-4, with 13 bases that match TRBD2. The CDR3 loop spans 16 amino acids. Germline assignment: CDR1 DFQATT and CDR2 SNEGSKA (reference sequence). The J segment lost 6 bases and the V segment lost 5 bases, leaving 10 bases of the junction unmatched. The CDR3 spells CSARTSGRAGPNIQYF. Here the CDR3 DNA reads TGCAGTGCTCGTACTAGCGGGAGGGCTGGTCCAAACATTCAGTACTTC.

The table lists this clonotype with a count of one. The rearrangement uses TRBV2 and TRBJ2-7; 7 bases are shared with TRBD2. The V gene end was trimmed by 8 bases and the J gene end by 6 bases; junction bases not matched to a gene: 13. The V gene's germline CDR1 is SNHLY and CDR2 FYNNEI. The CDR3 contains 14 residues. The CDR3 region is CASCYTGEGFEQYF. In DNA form, the CDR3 reads TGTGCCAGCTGCTACACGGGGGAGGGATTCGAGCAGTACTTC.

The chain joins TRBV19 to TRBJ2-7, with D perhaps TRBD1 (5 bases). In germline, CDR1 is LNHDA, CDR2 SQIVND (reference sequence). CDR3 size: 11 residues. The V gene lost 10 bases and the J gene lost 5 bases, with 12 bases spanning the gap. The chain's CDR3 is CATRQGHEQYF. The DNA of the CDR3 is TGTGCCACTCGCCAGGGTCACGAGCAGTACTTC.

The table lists this clonotype with many counts. This sequence joins TRBV15 and TRBJ1-5; perhaps TRBD1 as D (6 bases). Per the germline V gene, CDR1 is LNHNV and CDR2 is YYDKDF (reference sequence). The CDR3 totals 15 residues. Trimming cost V 0 bases and J 7 bases, with 13 bases left between them. CDR3: CATSRDLGGWQPQHF. As DNA, the CDR3 is TGTGCCACCAGCAGAGATCTGGGGGGCTGGCAGCCCCAGCATTTT.

V and J are TRBV29-1 and TRBJ2-7; tentative D call: TRBD1 (5 bases). The CDR3 loop spans 12 amino acids. Germline loops: CDR1 SQVTM, CDR2 ANQGSEA. V was shortened by 6 bases and J by 3 bases, with 12 bases between the two germline ends. The CDR3 DNA sequence: TGCAGCGTCCTTACAGGCTTCTACGAGCAGTACTTC. It specifies CSVLTGFYEQYF.

This clonotype was picked up many times. This rearrangement joins TRBV4-1 to TRBJ1-1; D gene ambiguous. Germline-derived CDR1 and CDR2 are MGHRA and YSYEKL. The V gene lost 3 bases and the J gene lost 1 base, with 9 bases spanning the gap. The CDR3 spans 14 residues. The DNA of the CDR3 is TGCGCCAGCAGCCACCACGGTAAGAACACTGAAGCTTTCTTT. Translating it yields CASSHHGKNTEAFF.

This clonotype was recorded a few times. The junction and the germline gene differ at one end; a read error may be behind it. The chain carries TRBV15 and TRBJ2-7; D might be TRBD2 (5 bases). The germline gives CDR1 LNHNV, CDR2 YYDKDF (reference sequence). The CDR3 spans 13 residues. The CDR3 is CATSRDGNYEQYF. CDR3 DNA: TGTGCCACCAGCAGGGACGGGAACTACGAGCAGTACTTT.

This clonotype was seen repeatedly, ten times or more. The rearrangement joins TRBV6-1 to TRBJ1-1; D unresolved. Germline assignment: CDR1 MNHNS and CDR2 SASEGT. There are 12 residues in the CDR3. V lost 10 bases and J lost 4, with 13 bases in between. CDR3 sequence reads: CAINSFGTEAFF. The CDR3 DNA is TGTGCCATCAACAGTTTTGGCACTGAAGCTTTCTTT.

The rearrangement uses TRBV7-9 and TRBJ2-7, with 9 bases aligning to TRBD1. This CDR3 contains 14 residues. The V and J ends lost 7 bases and 2 bases, in that order; junction bases with no gene match: 6. Germline CDR1 and CDR2: SEHNR and FQNEAQ (reference sequence). CDR3 sequence (DNA): TGTGCCAGCACCTGGACAGGGGTGACCTACGAGCAGTACTTC. Its translation: CASTWTGVTYEQYF.

The sample holds many counts of this clonotype. The rearrangement uses TRBV5-8 and TRBJ2-7; TRBD2 agrees at 10 bases. Looked up from germline, CDR1 is SGHTS and CDR2 is YDEGEE. There are 15 residues in the CDR3. V dropped 0 bases and J dropped 2; count of bases not matched to a gene: 2. The CDR3 protein is CASSLGAGGTYEQYF. In DNA, the CDR3 is TGTGCCAGCAGCTTGGGAGCGGGAGGGACCTACGAGCAGTACTTC.

This clonotype appeared many times. The chain is built from TRBV9 and TRBJ1-6; 7 nucleotides align to TRBD1. Germline CDR1 and CDR2: SGDLS and YYNGEE. J gave up 6 bases and V 4 bases, and 10 bases lay outside the gene matches. The CDR3 sequence is 16 residues long. The DNA of the CDR3 is TGTGCCAGCAGCCCAACGACAGGGATCCCTAATTCACCCCTCCACTTT. Translating it yields CASSPTTGIPNSPLHF.

The rearrangement links TRBV25-1 to TRBJ2-1; TRBD2 matches at 10 bases. In germline, CDR1 is MGHDK, CDR2 SYGVNS. This CDR3 has 14 residues. The DNA of the CDR3 is TGTGCTACAGCGTGGACTAGCGGATTTAATGAGCAGTTCTTC. This codes for CATAWTSGFNEQFF.

This chain links TRBV7-8 with TRBJ2-5, with a weak D call TRBD2 (6 bases). Germline-derived CDR1 and CDR2 are SGHVS and FQNEAQ. This CDR3 comprises 13 residues. V lost 8 bases to trimming and J lost 2 bases, with 12 bases between them. The CDR3 sequence: CASWSTSQETQYF. CDR3 DNA: TGTGCCAGCTGGTCGACTAGTCAAGAGACCCAGTACTTC.

V is TRBV15 and J is TRBJ2-1; D remains ambiguous. Germline V CDR1 and CDR2: LNHNV, YYDKDF (reference sequence). Trimming took 2 bases from V and 5 from J, leaving 13 bases between them. The CDR3 is 15 residues long. CDR3 residues: CATSRRANLDNEQFF. CDR3 coding DNA: TGTGCCACCAGCAGACGCGCGAATTTGGACAATGAGCAGTTCTTC.

The table lists this clonotype with many counts. V is TRBV2 and J is TRBJ1-2; D unclear. The CDR3 is made up of 14 amino acids. CDR1 is SNHLY, CDR2 FYNNEI, per germline. The V gene lost 8 bases and the J gene lost 0 bases, with 13 bases spanning the gap. CDR3 residues: CASQKDLANYGYTF. The CDR3, as DNA: TGTGCCAGCCAAAAAGATCTAGCTAACTATGGCTACACCTTC.

This clonotype was picked up a small number of times. The chain is built from TRBV7-2 and TRBJ2-1; D possibly corresponds to TRBD2 (6 bases). V was trimmed by 5 bases and J by 9 bases, leaving 17 bases between them. Germline CDR1 SGHTA, CDR2 FQGNSA. The CDR3 contains 14 residues. The CDR3 coding sequence is TGTGCCAGCAGCCATGCCCGGGAGAGGAGTGAGCAGTTCTTC. It encodes CASSHARERSEQFF.

V gene TRBV5-1 combines with J gene TRBJ2-3; D call uncertain. The germline gives CDR1 SGHRS, CDR2 YFSETQ. The CDR3 has 15 amino acids. The ends were cut back, 0 bases at V and 4 bases at J, with 12 bases in the middle. In DNA form, the CDR3 reads TGCGCCAGCAGCTTGGAGGGTAGTTTATCAGATACGCAGTATTTT. It encodes CASSLEGSLSDTQYF.

This clonotype was seen ten or more times. This chain links TRBV7-6 with TRBJ1-6; weak D call: TRBD1 (5 bases). Germline CDR1 is SGHVS and CDR2 is FNYEAQ. The length of the CDR3 is 16 residues. The V end lost 2 bases, the J end lost 6 bases, and 14 bases lay between the germline ends. The CDR3 nucleotides are TGTGCCAGCAGCTTACGGGCAGACCAGGGTAATTCACCCCTCCACTTT. Protein sequence: CASSLRADQGNSPLHF.